This T cell receptor (beta chain) came from a study of monozygotic twins with inflammatory bowel disease. About this clonotype itself: Antigen unknown.

Overall study findings and caveats: Patients with IBD had less TCRbeta diversity (inverse Simpson) than their healthy co-twins.

The germline gives CDR1 SQVTM, CDR2 ANQGSEA. The length of the CDR3 is 11 residues. From the 5' RACE reads, TCRdb lists one entry per CDR3 protein and no DNA. In total, the table holds approximately 300,000 distinct CDR3 sequences. The sequenced sample consisted of blood. The V and J genes are TRBV29-1 and TRBJ1-1; no DNA is available, so the TRBD1 call from TCRdb remains unchecked. The receptor's source is a human donor with ulcerative colitis or Crohn's disease, or a healthy co-twin of an affected twin (not recorded which). The CDR3 region is CSGTGGTEAFF.